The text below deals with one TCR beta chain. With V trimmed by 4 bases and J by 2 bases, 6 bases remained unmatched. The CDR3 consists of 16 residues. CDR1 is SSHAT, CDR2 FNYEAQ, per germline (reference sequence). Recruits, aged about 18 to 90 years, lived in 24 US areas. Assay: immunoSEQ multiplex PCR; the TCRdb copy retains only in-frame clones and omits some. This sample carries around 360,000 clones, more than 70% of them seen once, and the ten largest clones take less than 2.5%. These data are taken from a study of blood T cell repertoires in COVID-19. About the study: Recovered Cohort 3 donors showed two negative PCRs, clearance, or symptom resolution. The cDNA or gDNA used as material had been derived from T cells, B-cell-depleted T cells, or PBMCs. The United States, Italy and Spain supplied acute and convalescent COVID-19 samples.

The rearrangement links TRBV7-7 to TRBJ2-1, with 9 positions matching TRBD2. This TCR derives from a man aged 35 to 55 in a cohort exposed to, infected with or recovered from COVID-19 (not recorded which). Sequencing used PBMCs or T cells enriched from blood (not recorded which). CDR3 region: CASSSIAGVPYNEQFF. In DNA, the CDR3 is TGTGCCAGCAGCTCCATAGCGGGAGTCCCCTACAATGAGCAGTTCTTC.